Following are 28 T cell receptor beta chains from one sample sequenced in a study of T cell changes during pregnancy in multiple sclerosis. Here immunoSEQ multiplex PCR was the method, and the copy in TCRdb shows in-frame clones only, minus some. This table has 14,000 or so clones, 80% to 95% appearing once. The sequenced sample was peripheral blood, obtained in the second trimester of pregnancy. The origin of the receptors is a female donor in good health, enrolled as a control in a pregnancy study.

The chain uses TRBV10-3 and TRBJ2-7, with 10 bases identical to TRBD2. The V and J ends lost 0 bases and 6 bases, in that order; junction bases with no gene match: 8. The germline gives CDR1 ENHRY, CDR2 SYGVKD. This CDR3 is 16 amino acids long. The CDR3 loop is CAISESAAGGPVEQYF. The DNA of the CDR3 is TGTGCCATCAGTGAGTCGGCAGCGGGAGGGCCGGTCGAGCAGTACTTC.

This chain joins TRBV19 and TRBJ2-7, with TRBD1 matching over 9 bases. The germline V gene encodes CDR1 LNHDA and CDR2 SQIVND (reference sequence). The V segment lost 4 bases and the J segment 4 bases; nucleotides outside the gene matches: 5. CDR3 size: 14 residues. This chain's CDR3 is CASSRGTGRYEQYF. For the CDR3, the DNA is TGTGCCAGTAGTAGAGGGACAGGGAGGTACGAGCAGTACTTC.

This chain uses TRBV9 with TRBJ2-5; the D is unclear. CDR3 length: 15 residues. V lost 1 base and J 0 bases, leaving 10 bases between the germline ends. Germline-derived CDR1 and CDR2 are SGDLS and YYNGEE. Written as DNA, the CDR3 is TGTGCCAGCAGCGTATCCAGCGCTTACCAAGAGACCCAGTACTTC. This translates into CASSVSSAYQETQYF.

The chain employs TRBV9 and TRBJ1-2, with 7 bases lining up with TRBD1. Germline loops: CDR1 SGDLS, CDR2 YYNGEE. With V trimmed by 0 bases and J by 7 bases, 6 bases remained unmatched. This CDR3 region has 14 residues. The CDR3 DNA reads as TGTGCCAGCAGCGTAGAGGGGGCCGGGGGTGGCTACACCTTC. It specifies CASSVEGAGGGYTF.

The V gene is TRBV5-1, the J gene TRBJ2-3; 7 bases line up with TRBD1. V lost 0 bases and J lost 2; bases outside the gene matches: 3. CDR3 size: 15 residues. The germline V gene has CDR1 SGHRS and CDR2 YFSETQ. CDR3 sequence reads: CASSLGQGDTDTQYF. CDR3 bases: TGCGCCAGCAGCTTGGGGCAGGGGGACACAGATACGCAGTATTTT.

In regard to this clone: A junction boundary mismatches the germline segment, possibly from a read error. V and J are TRBV7-7 and TRBJ2-2, with 10 nucleotides matching TRBD1. Germline loops: CDR1 SSHAT, CDR2 FNYEAQ (reference sequence). CDR3 length equals 16 residues. The CDR3 reads CASSTTGTGVPGELFF. CDR3 DNA sequence: TGTGCTAGCAGCACAACCGGGACAGGGGTACCCGGGGAGCTGTTTTTT.

The chain employs TRBV7-6 and TRBJ2-1, with D possibly matching TRBD2 (6 bases). In germline, CDR1 is SGHVS, CDR2 FNYEAQ. The CDR3 is 12 residues long. The germline V and J ends were trimmed by 5 bases and 9 bases, with 11 bases remaining between them. CDR3 amino acids: CASSPLRGEQFF. The CDR3 DNA reads as TGTGCCAGCAGCCCCTTGCGGGGTGAGCAGTTCTTC. Complete variable domain (other parts from reference TRBV7-6 and TRBJ2-1): GAGVSQSPRYKVTKRGQDVALRCDPISGHVSLYWYRQALGQGPEFLTYFNYEAQQDKSGLPNDRFSAERPEGSISTLTIQRTEQRDSAMYRCASSPLRGEQFFGPGTRLTVL.

The chain links TRBV15 to TRBJ2-7, with 15 bases matching TRBD2. The CDR3 loop spans 14 amino acids. V lost 5 bases and J lost 7; bases outside the gene matches: 3. CDR1 LNHNV and CDR2 YYDKDF come from the germline V gene (reference sequence). In nucleotides, the CDR3 is TGTGCCACCAGCGTAGGACTAGCGGGAGGGGAGCAGTACTTC. Its protein is CATSVGLAGGEQYF.

The V and J genes are TRBV6-5 and TRBJ1-2, with D possibly being TRBD1 (6 bases). The CDR3 is 16 residues long. Germline V lookup: CDR1 MNHEY, CDR2 SVGAGI. V lost 0 bases to trimming and J lost 0 bases, with 11 bases between them. The CDR3 DNA follows: TGTGCCAGCAGTTACTCAGGACAGCGATCTAACTATGGCTACACCTTC. It translates to CASSYSGQRSNYGYTF.

The chain employs TRBV7-2 and TRBJ1-1; D call uncertain. This CDR3 is built from 15 residues. The germline V gene encodes CDR1 SGHTA and CDR2 FQGNSA. Trimming removed 6 bases at V and 1 base at J, with 15 bases between. CDR3 sequence: CASSFTKGGNTEAFF. DNA of the CDR3: TGTGCCAGCAGTTTTACAAAAGGAGGGAACACTGAAGCTTTCTTT. The entire variable domain, with the rest obtained from reference TRBV7-2 and TRBJ1-1, is as follows: GAGVSQSPSNKVTEKGKDVELRCDPISGHTALYWYRQSLGQGLEFLIYFQGNSAPDKSGLPSDRFSAERTGGSVSTLTIQRTQQEDSAVYLCASSFTKGGNTEAFFGQGTRLTVV.

DNA for the CDR3: TGTGCCAGCAGTGGACAGGATCTGAACACTGAAGCTTTCTTT. It yields the protein CASSGQDLNTEAFF. J is TRBJ1-1 and V is TRBV2, with a possible D match to TRBD1 (6 bases). Germline CDR1 SNHLY, CDR2 FYNNEI. The CDR3 consists of 14 residues. V was shortened by 4 bases and J by 0 bases, with 9 bases between the two germline ends.

The V call is TRBV29-1, the J call TRBJ2-7, with 8 bases matching TRBD2. The germline CDR1 and CDR2 sequences are SQVTM and ANQGSEA. Trimming took 1 base from V and 6 from J; bases not matched to a gene: 8. This CDR3 has 14 residues. Here the CDR3 reads CSVEGTGGGREQYF. The CDR3 DNA reads TGCAGCGTTGAAGGAACGGGAGGGGGACGCGAGCAGTACTTC.

This clone appeared once. The genes are TRBV2 and TRBJ2-4, with 9 bases fitting TRBD2. Germline V gene sequence: CDR1 SNHLY, CDR2 FYNNEI. V shed 7 bases, J shed 8 bases, and the junction held 9 bases outside the gene matches. The CDR3 is 14 amino acids. The CDR3 reads CASTSGTTRDIQYF. CDR3 nucleotides: TGTGCCAGCACTAGCGGGACGACCCGGGACATTCAGTACTTC.

This clone turned up a few times. The gene calls are TRBV11-3 and TRBJ2-1; D perhaps matches TRBD2 (5 bases). Trimming cost V 1 base and J 1 base, with 8 bases left between them. The CDR3 contains 15 residues. The V gene's germline CDR1 is SGHNT and CDR2 YENEEA. The CDR3 sequence: CASSLGGISYNEQFF. Here the CDR3 DNA reads TGTGCCAGCAGCTTAGGAGGGATTTCCTACAATGAGCAGTTCTTC.

The chain has TRBV11-2 and TRBJ2-1; D gene ambiguous. The V end lost 1 base, the J end lost 0 bases, and 10 bases lay between the germline ends. Germline V gene data show CDR1 as SGHAT and CDR2 as FQNNGV. The CDR3 runs 16 residues. CDR3 in DNA: TGTGCCAGCAGCTTAGGTCACAGAAGCTCCTACAATGAGCAGTTCTTC. It specifies CASSLGHRSSYNEQFF.

The V and J genes are TRBV7-9 and TRBJ1-2; D is uncertain. Trimming pared 4 bases from V and 4 bases from J, leaving 16 bases between. In germline, CDR1 is SEHNR, CDR2 FQNEAQ (reference sequence). CDR3 size: 15 residues. CDR3 sequence: CASSSHGIPSYGYTF. DNA of the CDR3: TGTGCCAGCAGCTCCCACGGGATACCCTCCTATGGCTACACCTTC.

The V call is TRBV6-5, the J call TRBJ2-1; a possible D gene is TRBD2 (7 bases). Germline CDR1 is MNHEY and CDR2 is SVGAGI. V lost 5 bases to trimming and J lost 10 bases, with 15 bases between them. There are 13 residues in the CDR3. The CDR3 coding sequence is TGTGCCAGCAGTCTCCGGGGGGCCGGGGAGCAGTTCTTC. Translated, it gives CASSLRGAGEQFF.

The chain links TRBV2 to TRBJ1-5; 9 bases fit TRBD1. With V trimmed by 2 bases and J by 0 bases, 11 bases remained unmatched. The CDR3 loop spans 19 amino acids. From germline, CDR1 is SNHLY and CDR2 FYNNEI. CDR3 protein: CASSENGQGKTASNQPQHF. The CDR3 DNA sequence: TGTGCCAGCAGTGAAAACGGACAGGGGAAGACTGCTAGCAATCAGCCCCAGCATTTT.

DNA of the CDR3: TGTGCCAGCAGGACTAGCGGGAGAGAGACCCAGTACTTC. Translating it yields CASRTSGRETQYF. J is TRBJ2-5 and V is TRBV27; TRBD2 matches 12 bases. The V and J ends lost 6 bases and 4 bases, in that order; junction bases with no gene match: 0. Germline V CDR1 and CDR2: MNHEY, SMNVEV (reference sequence). The length of the CDR3 is 13 residues.

This chain uses TRBV13 with TRBJ1-1; D not certain. The V end was cut by 1 base, the J end by 2 bases, with 5 bases between. This CDR3 is 13 amino acids long. The germline V gene has CDR1 PRHDT and CDR2 FYEKMQ (reference sequence). DNA for the CDR3: TGTGCCAGCAGCTTAGCCAGAAACACTGAAGCTTTCTTT. This translates into CASSLARNTEAFF. The complete variable domain, with remaining parts taken from reference TRBV13 and TRBJ1-1, reads AAGVIQSPRHLIKEKRETATLKCYPIPRHDTVYWYQQGPGQDPQFLISFYEKMQSDKGSIPDRFSAQQFSDYHSELNMSSLELGDSALYFCASSLARNTEAFFGQGTRLTVV.

The rearrangement uses TRBV4-1 and TRBJ2-2, with 11 positions matching TRBD1. Unmatched junction bases numbered 0, after V lost 1 base and J lost 2 bases. CDR1 is MGHRA, CDR2 YSYEKL, per germline. CDR3 length: 16 residues. CDR3 sequence: CASSQGTGGNTGELFF. CDR3 DNA sequence: TGCGCCAGCAGCCAAGGGACAGGGGGCAACACCGGGGAGCTGTTTTTT.

The V call is TRBV5-4, the J call TRBJ1-1; the match to TRBD1 covers 8 bases. V lost 6 bases to trimming and J lost 0 bases; unmatched junction nucleotides: 7. In germline, CDR1 is SGHNT, CDR2 YYREEE (reference sequence). The CDR3 runs 15 residues. CDR3 residues: CASTPWGQVNTEAFF. CDR3 coding DNA: TGTGCCAGCACCCCCTGGGGACAGGTGAACACTGAAGCTTTCTTT.

The chain uses TRBV9 and TRBJ2-1; 7 bases are a match to TRBD2. The germline gives CDR1 SGDLS, CDR2 YYNGEE. Trimming took 5 bases from V and 4 from J; bases not matched to a gene: 6. The CDR3 is made up of 14 amino acids. The CDR3 sequence is CASSPGTNYNEQFF. DNA of the CDR3: TGTGCCAGCAGTCCCGGGACTAATTACAATGAGCAGTTCTTC.

V is TRBV20-1 and J is TRBJ1-3, with 7 nucleotides matching TRBD1. The CDR3 totals 11 residues. Germline CDR1 and CDR2: DFQATT and SNEGSKA (reference sequence). J gave up 7 bases and V 5 bases, and 2 bases lay outside the gene matches. The CDR3 protein is CSALDRNTIYF. DNA of the CDR3: TGCAGTGCTCTGGACAGGAACACCATATATTTT.

DNA for the CDR3: TGTGCCAGCAGTTTACGGGACAGGCCACTCTATGGCTACACCTTC. This codes for CASSLRDRPLYGYTF. J is TRBJ1-2 and V is TRBV27, with 8 bases that match TRBD1. The CDR3 consists of 15 residues. Germline CDR1 is MNHEY and CDR2 is SMNVEV (reference sequence). Germline trimming cut 2 bases from V and 4 bases from J; bases unmatched to any gene: 6.

Details on this clone: One junction end disagrees with the germline gene, perhaps due to a read error. The CDR3 nucleotides read TGTGCCAGCAGCGTAGACGGCCAAGAGACCCAGTACTTC. It encodes CASSVDGQETQYF. This chain joins TRBV11-3 and TRBJ2-5; D is unclear. Germline V gene sequence: CDR1 SGHNT, CDR2 YENEEA. This CDR3 region has 13 residues.

This chain connects TRBV2 to TRBJ2-2; D unresolved. Between the trimmed V and J ends, which lost 4 bases and 3 bases, there was a span of 3 bases. The germline V gene has CDR1 SNHLY and CDR2 FYNNEI. The CDR3 totals 12 residues. The CDR3 bases are TGTGCCAGCAGTGTAGACACCGGGGAGCTGTTTTTT. This translates into CASSVDTGELFF.

This chain joins TRBV6-5 and TRBJ1-1; D perhaps matches TRBD1 (6 bases). This CDR3 is 13 amino acids long. V shed 9 bases and J shed 5 bases, with 16 bases lying between them. The germline gives CDR1 MNHEY, CDR2 SVGAGI. The CDR3 DNA sequence: TGTGCCAGAACCACAGGGAGTTGTACTGAAGCTTTCTTT. The encoded protein is CARTTGSCTEAFF.